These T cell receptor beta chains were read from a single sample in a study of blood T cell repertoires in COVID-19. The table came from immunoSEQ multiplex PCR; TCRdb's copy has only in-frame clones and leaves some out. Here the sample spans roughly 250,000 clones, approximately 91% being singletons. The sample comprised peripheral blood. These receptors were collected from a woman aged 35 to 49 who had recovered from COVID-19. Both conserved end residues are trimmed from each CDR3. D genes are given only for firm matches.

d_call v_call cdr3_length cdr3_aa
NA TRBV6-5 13 ASRSPGGGGNTIY
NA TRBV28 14 ASSLPGTSGANVLT
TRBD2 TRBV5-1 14 ASSPHSGSGTGELF
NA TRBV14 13 ASSHLDSLQETQY
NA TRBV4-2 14 ASSQVGAGSTDTQY
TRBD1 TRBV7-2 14 ASSLASGQGTDEQY
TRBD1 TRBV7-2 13 ASSLAGTGLSPLH
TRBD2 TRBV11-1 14 ASSLELAGAINEQF
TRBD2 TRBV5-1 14 ASSLGLAGEVDTQY
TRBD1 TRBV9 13 ASSVGGQGWEKLF
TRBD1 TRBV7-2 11 ASSLGKTGLSF
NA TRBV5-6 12 ASSFPGEVTGYT
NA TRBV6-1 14 ASSDSQVLSVGELF
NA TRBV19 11 ASSIDLRAGQY
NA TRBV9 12 ASSFFTGNTEAF
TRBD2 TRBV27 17 ASSLSPVLAGANTDTQY
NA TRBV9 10 ASRRDNYGYT
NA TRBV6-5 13 ASSLEGSSYNEQF
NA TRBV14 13 ASSRRDTYRETQY
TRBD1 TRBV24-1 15 ATSDRGQGTTNEKLF
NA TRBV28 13 ASSLWGGKDSPLH
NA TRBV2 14 ASSEAGGEWDYGYT
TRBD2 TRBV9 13 ASSVEVAGAYEQY
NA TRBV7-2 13 ASSESGRDNEKLF
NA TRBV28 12 ATKWGQGGYEQY
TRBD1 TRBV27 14 ASSFLTGTGNNEQF
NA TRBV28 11 ASSLIGEGAQY
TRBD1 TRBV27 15 ASSPLHPGQENNEQF
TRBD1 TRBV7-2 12 ASSLGQGHYEQY
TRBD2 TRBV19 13 ASSLTSGRAYEQY
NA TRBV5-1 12 ASSLAGSGNTIY
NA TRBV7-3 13 ASSLESYPTYEQY
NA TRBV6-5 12 ASSYRRPADEQY
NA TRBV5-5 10 ASSPTGGELF
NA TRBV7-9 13 ASSLLLPYTGELF
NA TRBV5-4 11 ASSLAGIYGYT
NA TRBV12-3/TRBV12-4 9 ASSLFSEAF
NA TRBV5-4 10 ASSPRGTEAF
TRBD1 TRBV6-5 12 ASRPETPGGGYT
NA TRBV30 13 AWSVIAEGNNEQF
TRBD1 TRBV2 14 ASSRTGTAYTGELF
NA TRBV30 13 AWTGKTSGANVLT
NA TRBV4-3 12 ASSQGRGQETQY
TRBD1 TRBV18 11 ASRTGLNTEAF
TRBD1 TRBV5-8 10 ASSLQGFEQY
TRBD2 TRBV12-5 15 ASGLVFAGGNYNEQF
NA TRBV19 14 ASSNFVGQGNQPQH
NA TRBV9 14 ASSPTQGKSYNEQF
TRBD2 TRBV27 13 ASSPRTSGGNEQF
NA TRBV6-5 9 ATLRADGYT
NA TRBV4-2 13 ASSQDYGSNQPQH
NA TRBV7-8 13 ASSLVGQGNSPLH
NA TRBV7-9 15 ASSLWRLVSQSDEQF
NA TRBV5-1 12 ASSLTGSSETQY